The T cell receptor beta chain under discussion was sequenced for a study of shared clonotypes between healthy human individuals. Germline CDR1 reads SGHRS; CDR2 reads YFSETQ. The CDR3 consists of 16 residues. V was trimmed by 0 bases and J by 1 base, leaving 13 bases between them. Whole-study findings and limits: Approximately 5% of naive CD4 clonotypes were shared across four donors. In general, naive subsets displayed greater estimated richness than memory subsets did. Deeper or shallower sequencing was expected to change how clonotypes are shared among donors.

The table came from immunoSEQ multiplex PCR; TCRdb's copy has only in-frame clones and leaves some out. The top ten clones hold more than 0.35% of a sample with 2 million to 2.5 million clones, 93% of them seen once. This clone showed up just once. Its antigen is undetermined. The sequencing input was naive CD4+ T cells from PBMCs. As for subset: CD45RA+ positively selected. This TCR came from a man aged 18 to 30 in good health. Some clones in this sample may be carry-over from other donors' samples. The chain couples TRBV5-1 to TRBJ2-5; D assignment may be TRBD1 or TRBD2 (5 bases each). The CDR3 region is CASSLEQGEGQETQYF. In DNA, the CDR3 is TGCGCCAGCAGCTTGGAGCAGGGTGAGGGCCAAGAGACCCAGTACTTC.